The entry below describes one TCR beta chain. Its antigen is not identified. The record originates from a study of T-cell memory formation after mild COVID-19. Across the whole study: There were largely donor-specific TCR clusters. General study points: Most CD4+ clones that shrank were in CM and EM, while CD8+ ones turned up in EMRA. Some clones that responded were present in memory (sampled pre-infection), which suggests cross-reactive memory joined. SARS-CoV-2 specificity of second-wave clones peaking day 37 was unconfirmed.

Germline CDR1 MNHNS, CDR2 SASEGT. Trimming cost V 1 base and J 7 bases, with 11 bases left between them. This CDR3 comprises 14 residues. TCRdb re-called the 5' RACE reads with MiXCR, one entry per CDR3 protein. The sample has about 170,000 distinct CDR3 sequences, approximately 12% seen once. The chain combines TRBV6-1 with TRBJ1-5, with D unclear. Sequences were obtained from PBMCs or a T cell subset sorted from them (not recorded which). The TCR comes from a man younger than 30 who had mild COVID-19 (a few samples of this study predate the infection). Cell type and time point are not known. Here the CDR3 DNA reads TGTGCCAGCAGTGAAGGCACGAAGGTACAGCCCCAGCATTTT. It yields the protein CASSEGTKVQPQHF.